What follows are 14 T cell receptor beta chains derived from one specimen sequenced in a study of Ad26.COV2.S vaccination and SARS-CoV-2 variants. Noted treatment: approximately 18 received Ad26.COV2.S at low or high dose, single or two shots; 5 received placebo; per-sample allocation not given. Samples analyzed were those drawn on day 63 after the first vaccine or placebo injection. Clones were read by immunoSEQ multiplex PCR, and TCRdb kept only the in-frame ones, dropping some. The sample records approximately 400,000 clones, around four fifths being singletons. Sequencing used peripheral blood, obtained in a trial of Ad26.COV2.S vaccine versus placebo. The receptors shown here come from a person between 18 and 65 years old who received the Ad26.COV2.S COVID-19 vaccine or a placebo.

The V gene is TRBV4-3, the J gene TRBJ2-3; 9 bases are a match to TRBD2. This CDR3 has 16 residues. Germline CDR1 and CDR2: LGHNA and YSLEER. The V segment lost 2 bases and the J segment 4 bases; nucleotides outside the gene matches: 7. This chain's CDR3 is CASSQRSSGDADTQYF. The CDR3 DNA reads TGCGCCAGCAGCCAAAGGTCTAGCGGGGACGCAGATACGCAGTATTTT.

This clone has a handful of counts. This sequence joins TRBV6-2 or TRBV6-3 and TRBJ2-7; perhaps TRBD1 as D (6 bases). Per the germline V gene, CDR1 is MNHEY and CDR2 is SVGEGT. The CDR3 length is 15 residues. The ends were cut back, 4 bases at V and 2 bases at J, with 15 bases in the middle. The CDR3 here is CASSFDYRETYEQYF. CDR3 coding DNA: TGTGCCAGCAGTTTCGATTACAGGGAGACCTACGAGCAGTACTTC.

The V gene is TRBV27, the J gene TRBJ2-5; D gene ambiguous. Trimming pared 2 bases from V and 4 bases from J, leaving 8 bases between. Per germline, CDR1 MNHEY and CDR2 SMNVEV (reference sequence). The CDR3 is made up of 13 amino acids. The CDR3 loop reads CASSLTARETQYF. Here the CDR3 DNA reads TGTGCCAGCAGTTTAACAGCGCGAGAGACCCAGTACTTC.

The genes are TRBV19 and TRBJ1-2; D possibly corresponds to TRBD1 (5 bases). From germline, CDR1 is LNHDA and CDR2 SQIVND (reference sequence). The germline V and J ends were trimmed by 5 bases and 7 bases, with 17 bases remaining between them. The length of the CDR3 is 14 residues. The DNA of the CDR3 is TGTGCCAGTAGTCACCCCCCGGGGGGTGGTGGCTACACCTTC. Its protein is CASSHPPGGGGYTF.

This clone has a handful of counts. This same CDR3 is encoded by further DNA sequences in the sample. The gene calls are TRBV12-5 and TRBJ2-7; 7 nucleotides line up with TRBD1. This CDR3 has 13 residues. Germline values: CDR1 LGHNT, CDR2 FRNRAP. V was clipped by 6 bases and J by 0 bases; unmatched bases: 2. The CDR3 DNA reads TGTGCTAGTGGCCCAGGGGGCTCCTACGAGCAGTACTTC. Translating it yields CASGPGGSYEQYF.

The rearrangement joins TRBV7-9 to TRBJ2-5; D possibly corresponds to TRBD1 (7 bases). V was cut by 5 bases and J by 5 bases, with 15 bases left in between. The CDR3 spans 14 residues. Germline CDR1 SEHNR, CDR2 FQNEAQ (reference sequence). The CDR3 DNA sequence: TGTGCCAGCAGCCGTAACAGGGGAGGCGAGACCCAGTACTTC. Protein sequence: CASSRNRGGETQYF.

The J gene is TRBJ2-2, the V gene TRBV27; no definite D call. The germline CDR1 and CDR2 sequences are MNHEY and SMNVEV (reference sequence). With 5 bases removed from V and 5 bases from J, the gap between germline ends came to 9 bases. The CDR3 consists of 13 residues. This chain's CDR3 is CASSIERTGELFF. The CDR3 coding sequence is TGTGCCAGCAGTATCGAAAGGACCGGGGAGCTGTTTTTT.

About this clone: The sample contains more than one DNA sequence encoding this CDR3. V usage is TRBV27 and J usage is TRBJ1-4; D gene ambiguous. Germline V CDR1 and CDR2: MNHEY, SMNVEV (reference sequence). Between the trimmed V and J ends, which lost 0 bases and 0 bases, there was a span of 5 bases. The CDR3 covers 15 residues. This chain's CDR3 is CASSLSQATNEKLFF. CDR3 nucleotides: TGTGCCAGCAGTTTATCACAAGCAACTAATGAAAAACTGTTTTTT.

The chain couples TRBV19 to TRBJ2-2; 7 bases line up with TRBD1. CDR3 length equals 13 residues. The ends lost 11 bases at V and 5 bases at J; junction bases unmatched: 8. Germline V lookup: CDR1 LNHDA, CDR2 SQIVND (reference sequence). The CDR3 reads CAGRQGGTGELFF. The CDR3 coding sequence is TGTGCCGGAAGACAGGGTGGAACCGGGGAGCTGTTTTTT.

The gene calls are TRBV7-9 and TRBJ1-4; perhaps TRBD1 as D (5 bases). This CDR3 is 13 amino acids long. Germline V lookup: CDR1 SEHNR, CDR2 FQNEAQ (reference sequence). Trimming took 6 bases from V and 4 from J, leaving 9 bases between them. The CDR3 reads CASRGLNNEKLFF. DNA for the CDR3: TGTGCCAGCAGGGGACTGAATAATGAAAAACTGTTTTTT.

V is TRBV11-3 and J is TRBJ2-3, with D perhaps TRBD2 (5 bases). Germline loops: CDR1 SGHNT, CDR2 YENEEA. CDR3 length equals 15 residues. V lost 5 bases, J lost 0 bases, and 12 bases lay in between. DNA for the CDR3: TGTGCCAGCAGCCTTGGACGACTAAGCACAGATACGCAGTATTTT. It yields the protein CASSLGRLSTDTQYF.

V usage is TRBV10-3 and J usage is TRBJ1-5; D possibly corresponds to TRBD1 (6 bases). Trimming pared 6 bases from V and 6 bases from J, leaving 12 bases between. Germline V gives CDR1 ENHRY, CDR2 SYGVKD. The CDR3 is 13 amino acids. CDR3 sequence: CAIRQGEGQPQHF. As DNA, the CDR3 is TGTGCCATCAGACAGGGCGAAGGTCAGCCCCAGCATTTT.

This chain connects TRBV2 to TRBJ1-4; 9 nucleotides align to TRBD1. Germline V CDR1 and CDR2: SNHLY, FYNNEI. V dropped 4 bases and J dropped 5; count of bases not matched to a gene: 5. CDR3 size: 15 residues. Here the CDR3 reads CASSAVGTGNEKLFF. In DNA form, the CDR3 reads TGTGCCAGCAGTGCAGTCGGGACAGGGAATGAAAAACTGTTTTTT. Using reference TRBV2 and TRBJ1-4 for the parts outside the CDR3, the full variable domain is EPEVTQTPSHQVTQMGQEVILRCVPISNHLYFYWYRQILGQKVEFLVSFYNNEISEKSEIFDDQFSVERPDGSNFTLKIRSTKLEDSAMYFCASSAVGTGNEKLFFGSGTQLSVL.

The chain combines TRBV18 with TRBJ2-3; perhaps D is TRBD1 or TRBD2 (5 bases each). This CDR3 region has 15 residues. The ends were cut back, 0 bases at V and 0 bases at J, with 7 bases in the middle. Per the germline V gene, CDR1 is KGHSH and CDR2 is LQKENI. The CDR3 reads CASSPPWGSTDTQYF. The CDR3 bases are TGTGCCAGCTCACCACCTTGGGGGAGCACAGATACGCAGTATTTT.